The present TCR beta chain was sequenced within a study of blood T cell repertoires in COVID-19. Study-level background: Specimens from acute and convalescent COVID-19 originated in the United States, Italy and Spain.

Produced via immunoSEQ multiplex PCR; TCRdb's table is partial and in-frame only. The sample consists of tens of thousands of clones, approximately 82% of them appearing once. Sequences were obtained from peripheral blood. This receptor was identified in an older man with active or convalescent COVID-19.

The CDR3 region is CASRGGQLYEQYF. The CDR3 nucleotides read TGTGCCAGCAGGGGCGGACAGCTCTACGAGCAGTACTTC. The rearrangement joins TRBV12-1 to TRBJ2-7; no check of the table's D call, TRBD1, against the DNA was made. TRBV12-1 is marked as a pseudogene. There are 13 residues in the CDR3.